This T cell receptor (beta chain) was sequenced during a study of response to subunit inactivated influenza vaccine. The trim removed 3 bases at V and 10 bases at J, leaving 6 bases unmatched. Germline-derived CDR1 and CDR2 are SNHLY and FYNNEI. This CDR3 has 14 residues. TCRdb redid the calling of the RT-PCR reads with MiXCR, one entry per CDR3 protein. The sample holds roughly 550,000 distinct CDR3 sequences, 20% to 25% seen once. Another study also made use of these data, one on T cells expressing NK-cell markers. That study reports: The cDNA for TCR beta came from 5'RACE template switching with UMIs.

The chain recombines TRBV2 with TRBJ2-1; TRBD1 agrees at 10 bases. Specimen: CD4+ T cells sorted from PBMCs, collected 11 to 12 days after vaccination. The clonotype originates from a man aged 45-65 years who received an inactivated influenza vaccine. CDR3 region: CASSEGQGNREQFF. CDR3 coding DNA: TGTGCCAGCAGTGAGGGACAGGGGAATCGCGAGCAGTTCTTC.